The present TCR beta chain was sequenced within a study of cytomegalovirus exposure and HLA in healthy donors. The CDR3 sequence is 15 residues long. The V end lost 5 bases, the J end lost 3 bases, and 14 bases lay between the germline ends. Germline loops: CDR1 SGHDT, CDR2 YYEEEE. Primers for the PCR totalled 60 Vbeta and 13 Jbeta. Sequencing used immunoSEQ multiplex PCR; TCRdb keeps in-frame clones, though not all of them. The profile covers fewer than 20,000 clones, with roughly 80% appearing a single time and roughly a fifth taken by the ten largest. The study's findings and limits: Reportedly, TCR beta sequences accurately predicted HLA-A and HLA-B alleles in most subjects. TCR beta V- and J-gene trimming, according to a later analysis, was linked to a missense DCLRE1C variant.

Concerning this clone itself: Its antigen is still unknown.

This chain uses TRBV5-6 with TRBJ1-4; tentative D call: TRBD1 (6 bases). This clonotype was obtained from a human donor in good health. The sequencing input was PBMCs. The CDR3 loop reads CASRPLQGPNEKLFF. The CDR3 coding sequence is TGTGCCAGCAGGCCCCTACAGGGACCTAATGAAAAACTGTTTTTT. Complete variable domain (other parts from reference TRBV5-6 and TRBJ1-4): DAGVTQSPTHLIKTRGQQVTLRCSPKSGHDTVSWYQQALGQGPQFIFQYYEEEERQRGNFPDRFSGHQFPNYSSELNVNALLLGDSALYLCASRPLQGPNEKLFFGSGTQLSVL.